This TCR beta chain was retrieved from a study of blood T cell repertoires in COVID-19. About the research overall: Sites across the United States, Italy and Spain contributed samples from acute and convalescent COVID-19. PBMCs, B-cell-depleted T cells, or T cells were the source of the cDNA or gDNA that made up the material.

Under the authors' procedure: Cell counts per sample came from amplifying reference gene primers. Profiled with immunoSEQ multiplex PCR; TCRdb holds only in-frame clones, not every one. V and J calls and clone size are those listed in that table; D and trimming were worked out from the DNA. This table has 90,000 to 110,000 clones, approximately 80% appearing once. Germline CDR1 and CDR2: SGHRS and YFSETQ. Trimming took 1 base from V and 5 from J; bases not matched to a gene: 5. The CDR3 has 14 residues. The sample holds a few counts of this clone. The receptor's source is a man older than 75 with acute or convalescent COVID-19. The chain combines TRBV5-1 with TRBJ2-5, with 7 bases fitting TRBD2. Sequenced input: peripheral blood. The CDR3 loop reads CASSLMGRGETQYF. Here the CDR3 DNA reads TGCGCCAGCAGCTTGATGGGGCGGGGGGAGACCCAGTACTTC.